One and the same sample provided the 30 T cell receptor beta chains below, sequenced in a study of human T cells and chemical hapten exposure. Using its own MiXCR run on the RACE reads, TCRdb lists one record per CDR3 protein. The sample consists of 85,000 to 100,000 distinct CDR3 sequences, 9.5% to 12% of them appearing once. Time point noted: patch test 2, 6 weeks after DPC sensitization. Noted treatment: therapeutic diphenylcyclopropenone sensitization with weekly scalp DPC. The source material was whole blood, sampled in connection with sensitization to the hapten diphenylcyclopropenone (DPC). All receptors derive from a man between 40 and 49 years old with alopecia areata. Some clones in this sample may be carry-over from other donors' samples.

This clonotype showed up many times. The chain links TRBV7-3 to TRBJ2-1; no firm D call. This CDR3 has 13 residues. V was cut by 0 bases and J by 2 bases, with 2 bases left in between. Germline V gene lookup returns CDR1 SGHTA and CDR2 FQGTGA. The CDR3 sequence: CASSLTPYNEQFF. CDR3 nucleotide sequence: TGTGCCAGCAGCTTAACCCCCTACAATGAGCAGTTCTTC.

This clonotype showed up just a few times. The rearrangement links TRBV10-3 to TRBJ2-3; 8 nucleotides match TRBD2. Trimming cost V 6 bases and J 4 bases; bases outside gene matches: 9. Germline V gives CDR1 ENHRY, CDR2 SYGVKD. The CDR3 totals 15 residues. The CDR3 region has the DNA TGTGCCATCAGCGGAGCGGGAGATGGTGCAGATACGCAGTATTTT. Residues: CAISGAGDGADTQYF.

The genes are TRBV6-1 and TRBJ2-5; D remains unclear. The CDR3 has 16 residues. V lost 4 bases, J lost 4 bases, and 19 bases lay in between. Germline V CDR1 and CDR2: MNHNS, SASEGT. The CDR3 nucleotides read TGTGCCAGCAGTGCCCTTCGGGCTGGCGCAAGAGAGACCCAGTACTTC. Translating gives CASSALRAGARETQYF.

Ten or more counts support this clonotype. The CDR3 DNA follows: TGTGCCAGCAGTTACTTGGGGGTGTTGGGTGAGCAGTTCTTC. Translating it yields CASSYLGVLGEQFF. The chain uses TRBV6-5 and TRBJ2-1, with D perhaps given as TRBD1 or TRBD2 (5 bases each). Looked up from germline, CDR1 is MNHEY and CDR2 is SVGAGI. The germline V and J ends were trimmed by 1 base and 9 bases, with 13 bases remaining between them. The length of the CDR3 is 14 residues.

This clonotype was recorded many times. The genes are TRBV28 and TRBJ1-5; TRBD1 is a possible D gene (5 bases). Germline CDR1 and CDR2: MDHEN and SYDVKM. Trimming shortened V by 6 bases and J by 1 base, and 19 bases separated the two germline ends. This CDR3 comprises 17 residues. CDR3 loop: CASSSQVSLYSNQPQHF. CDR3 DNA: TGTGCCAGCAGCTCACAGGTTTCCCTTTACAGCAATCAGCCCCAGCATTTT.

This clonotype was observed many times. The chain has TRBV6-2 or TRBV6-3 and TRBJ1-5; D gene ambiguous. Germline V gives CDR1 MNHEY, CDR2 SVGEGT. The V gene lost 0 bases and the J gene lost 3 bases, with 12 bases spanning the gap. The CDR3 is 16 amino acids. In DNA, the CDR3 is TGTGCCAGCAGTTACTCGATTTTTGTTGACAATCAGCCCCAGCATTTT. Translated: CASSYSIFVDNQPQHF.

Only a few counts were recorded for this clonotype. A junction end diverges from the germline sequence, so it may reflect a read error. The rearrangement uses TRBV4-3 and TRBJ2-3, with D possibly matching TRBD2 (5 bases). Germline values: CDR1 LGHNA, CDR2 YSLEER. The CDR3 consists of 15 residues. The chain's CDR3 is CASSQEEGRTDTQYF. CDR3 coding DNA: TGTGCCAGCAGCCAAGAAGAGGGCCGGACAGATACGCAGTATTTT.

CDR3 sequence reads: CASSYSEGQETQYF. For the CDR3, the DNA is TGTGCCAGCAGCTACAGCGAGGGTCAAGAGACCCAGTACTTC. V and J are TRBV7-2 and TRBJ2-5, with D tentatively TRBD2 (5 bases). This CDR3 spans 14 amino acids. Per germline, CDR1 SGHTA and CDR2 FQGNSA. The V and J ends lost 4 bases and 2 bases respectively, with 11 bases between them.

This clonotype was recorded at least ten times. The chain links TRBV29-1 to TRBJ1-4; D remains ambiguous. The CDR3 has 11 residues. Germline assignment: CDR1 SQVTM and CDR2 ANQGSEA. V lost 3 bases and J lost 10, with 9 bases in between. CDR3 nucleotides: TGCAGCGTTGAGGGAGGGCGAAAACTGTTTTTT. Protein: CSVEGGRKLFF.

The sample holds many counts of this clonotype. V gene TRBV20-1 combines with J gene TRBJ1-6, with D tentatively TRBD1 (5 bases). The CDR3 totals 15 residues. V lost 0 bases and J 4 bases, leaving 10 bases between the germline ends. Germline CDR1 and CDR2: DFQATT and SNEGSKA (reference sequence). This CDR3 reads CSAREGGSYNSPLHF. The DNA for the CDR3 is TGCAGTGCTAGAGAGGGGGGTTCTTATAATTCACCCCTCCACTTT.

This clonotype showed up many times. The J gene is TRBJ2-3, the V gene TRBV12-3 or TRBV12-4, with D maybe TRBD1 (5 bases). The CDR3 has 16 amino acids. V was clipped by 6 bases and J by 2 bases, with 18 bases between them. The CDR3 is CASSSRRTINTDTQYF. CDR3 DNA sequence: TGTGCCAGCAGCTCCAGACGGACAATCAACACAGATACGCAGTATTTT.

This clonotype has a count of ten or more. The chain carries TRBV28 and TRBJ2-7; unclear D gene. Germline V gene data show CDR1 as MDHEN and CDR2 as SYDVKM. V lost 2 bases to trimming and J lost 6 bases, with 8 bases between them. CDR3 size: 12 residues. The CDR3 DNA reads TGTGCCAGCAGTTTAATAGGTTCCGAGCAGTACTTC. It codes for CASSLIGSEQYF.

The rearrangement uses TRBV6-5 and TRBJ2-3, with D possibly matching TRBD2 (5 bases). This CDR3 has 16 residues. Trimming shortened V by 6 bases and J by 8 bases, and 24 bases separated the two germline ends. From germline, CDR1 is MNHEY and CDR2 SVGAGI. The DNA for the CDR3 is TGTGCCAGCAGGTACCTAGACTCGAGCGGCCTCCCTACGCAGTATTTT. Amino acids: CASRYLDSSGLPTQYF.

This clonotype was counted a few times. The chain uses TRBV5-4 and TRBJ2-3, with unresolved D. CDR3 size: 16 residues. V lost 4 bases and J 4 bases, leaving 19 bases between the germline ends. Per germline, CDR1 SGHNT and CDR2 YYREEE (reference sequence). CDR3 nucleotide sequence: TGTGCCAGCAGCCTAGGGCTAGATCGGTTTGCAGATACGCAGTATTTT. Encoded protein: CASSLGLDRFADTQYF.

This clonotype appeared many times. The rearrangement links TRBV18 to TRBJ2-3; D unresolved. V was trimmed by 3 bases and J by 3 bases, leaving 10 bases between them. The CDR3 loop spans 14 amino acids. Germline CDR1 and CDR2: KGHSH and LQKENI. CDR3 amino acids: CASSPQRNTDTQYF. In nucleotides, the CDR3 is TGTGCCAGCTCACCTCAGCGCAATACAGATACGCAGTATTTT.

The genes are TRBV18 and TRBJ2-2; the D gene is possibly TRBD1 (6 bases). The CDR3 consists of 13 residues. Trimming left V 3 bases short and J 4 bases short, with 6 bases between. CDR1 is KGHSH and CDR2 is LQKENI in the germline V gene. This chain's CDR3 is CASSPDSTGELFF. Here the CDR3 DNA reads TGTGCCAGCTCACCGGACAGCACCGGGGAGCTGTTTTTT.

In its sample, this clonotype was seen once. The chain uses TRBV5-4 and TRBJ1-1, with TRBD1 matching 7 bases. The CDR3 is made up of 14 amino acids. Germline V gene lookup returns CDR1 SGHNT and CDR2 YYREEE (reference sequence). V gave up 5 bases and J gave up 0 bases; unmatched junction bases: 4. The CDR3 coding sequence is TGTGCCAGCAGTCAACAGGGGCTGAACACTGAAGCTTTCTTT. Protein: CASSQQGLNTEAFF.

This clonotype was observed a few times. The V call is TRBV7-2, the J call TRBJ2-7; the D is unclear. The V end was cut by 5 bases, the J end by 0 bases, with 11 bases between. The germline CDR1 and CDR2 sequences are SGHTA and FQGNSA. The CDR3 is made up of 14 amino acids. The CDR3 nucleotides are TGTGCCAGCAGCCAAATCCCCGCCTCCTACGAGCAGTACTTC. Its translation is CASSQIPASYEQYF.

This clonotype was found a few times. The chain joins TRBV6-5 to TRBJ2-7; D ambiguous. Germline CDR1 MNHEY, CDR2 SVGAGI. Deletions cut 4 bases from V and 0 bases from J, with 10 bases between. This CDR3 is 14 amino acids long. In DNA form, the CDR3 reads TGTGCCAGCAGTTCTACAGCAAGCTCCTACGAGCAGTACGTC. Protein product: CASSSTASSYEQYV.

The gene calls are TRBV29-1 and TRBJ2-5; 10 bases match TRBD1. The CDR3 extends over 13 amino acids. V shed 4 bases and J 5 bases; nucleotides not matched to a gene: 4. Germline CDR1 reads SQVTM; CDR2 reads ANQGSEA. DNA of the CDR3: TGCAGCGTTGGGGACAGGGGCGGGGAGACCCAGTACTTC. It is translated as CSVGDRGGETQYF.

There are a few counts of this clonotype. The CDR3 nucleotides read TGTGCCAGCAGCCGGGACGGAGTATTCTATGGCTACACCTTC. Translating it yields CASSRDGVFYGYTF. V is TRBV14 and J is TRBJ1-2; D is possibly TRBD1 (5 bases). Trimming left V 4 bases short and J 4 bases short, with 13 bases between. This CDR3 has 14 amino acids. Germline V gene data show CDR1 as SGHDN and CDR2 as FVKESK.

The J gene is TRBJ2-2, the V gene TRBV7-9; D is possibly TRBD2 (6 bases). The ends were cut back, 11 bases at V and 8 bases at J, with 12 bases in the middle. From germline, CDR1 is SEHNR and CDR2 FQNEAQ (reference sequence). This CDR3 has 11 amino acids. The CDR3 is CALGLDGELFF. CDR3 bases: TGTGCCCTGGGACTCGATGGGGAGCTGTTTTTT.

The chain recombines TRBV7-2 with TRBJ1-2; D is unresolved. Germline values: CDR1 SGHTA, CDR2 FQGNSA. This CDR3 region has 14 residues. Trimming took off 1 base at V and 6 bases at J, with 12 bases between the two ends. CDR3 DNA sequence: TGTGCCAGCAGCTTAGGACCGAGTGGAAATGGCTACACCTTC. Protein sequence: CASSLGPSGNGYTF.

This clonotype showed up many times. The CDR3 DNA follows: TGTGCCAGCAGTTGGGCCGGGGTCTACGAGCAGTACTTC. This codes for CASSWAGVYEQYF. The chain joins TRBV12-3 or TRBV12-4 to TRBJ2-7; maybe TRBD2 (5 bases). Between the trimmed V and J ends, which lost 4 bases and 3 bases, there was a span of 10 bases. The CDR3 sequence is 13 residues long.

This clonotype was seen repeatedly, ten times or more. The chain recombines TRBV6-2 or TRBV6-3 with TRBJ2-7; D possibly corresponds to TRBD1 (7 bases). Trimming removed 2 bases from V and 6 bases from J, with 11 bases in between. The germline V gene has CDR1 MNHEY and CDR2 SVGEGT. The CDR3 sequence is 13 residues long. The CDR3 sequence is CASSYAGGLEQYV. CDR3 nucleotide sequence: TGTGCCAGCAGTTACGCAGGGGGGCTCGAGCAGTACGTC.

This clonotype appeared a few times. The rearrangement links TRBV24-1 to TRBJ2-1; 9 positions match TRBD2. With V trimmed by 0 bases and J by 5 bases, 4 bases remained unmatched. Germline values: CDR1 KGHDR, CDR2 SFDVKD. This CDR3 is 16 amino acids long. CDR3 bases: TGTGCCACCAGTGATTTGGATCTAGCGGGGAACAATGAGCAGTTCTTC. Its protein product is CATSDLDLAGNNEQFF.

This clonotype was detected only a few times. The chain is built from TRBV18 and TRBJ2-2, with D perhaps TRBD1 (6 bases). Germline V CDR1 and CDR2: KGHSH, LQKENI. The V and J ends lost 5 bases and 0 bases respectively, with 19 bases between them. The CDR3 loop spans 18 amino acids. The CDR3 here is CASSNSPPGTTNTGELFF. The DNA of the CDR3 is TGTGCCAGCTCAAACTCCCCACCCGGGACAACGAACACCGGGGAGCTGTTTTTT.

This clonotype was detected ten times or more. The CDR3: CSVDRGTDEAFF. As DNA, the CDR3 is TGCAGCGTTGACAGAGGGACAGACGAAGCTTTCTTT. The chain employs TRBV29-1 and TRBJ1-1; TRBD1 matches 7 bases. V shed 3 bases and J 8 bases; nucleotides not matched to a gene: 6. Germline assignment: CDR1 SQVTM and CDR2 ANQGSEA. The CDR3 is 12 amino acids.

With regard to this clonotype: At one of its ends the junction is not consistent with the germline gene, which may arise from a read error. The V and J genes are TRBV7-8 and TRBJ2-1, with D perhaps matching TRBD2 (6 bases). The CDR3 totals 14 residues. Germline values: CDR1 SGHVS, CDR2 FQNEAQ. CDR3 DNA: TGTGCCAGCAGCTTATGGGACTCCAACAATGAGCAGTTCTTC. Its translation: CASSLWDSNNEQFF. Using reference TRBV7-8 and TRBJ2-1 for the parts outside the CDR3, the full variable domain is GAGVSQSPRYKVAKRGQDVALRCDPISGHVSLFWYQQALGQGPEFLTYFQNEAQLDKSGLPSDRFFAERPEGSVSTLKIQRTQQEDSAVYLCASSLWDSNNEQFFGPGTRLTVL.

The gene calls are TRBV14 and TRBJ2-3; 12 bases agree with TRBD2. With 1 base clipped from V and 1 base from J, the junction kept 15 bases outside the gene matches. CDR1 and CDR2 from the germline V gene are SGHDN and FVKESK. The CDR3 sequence is 21 residues long. DNA for the CDR3: TGTGCCAGCAGCCAAGGCCGACTAGCGGGAGTCCCCAGGGGACGCACAGATACGCAGTATTTT. This encodes CASSQGRLAGVPRGRTDTQYF.